A selection of T cell receptor beta chains follows, all from one sample in a study of cytomegalovirus exposure and HLA in healthy donors. Sequencing was performed with immunoSEQ multiplex PCR; in TCRdb, only in-frame clones are kept and a portion is missing. The data contain about 160,000 clones, 70% to 90% of them singletons. Sequences were obtained from PBMCs. These receptors originate from a man between 18 and 35 years old in good health and CMV-seropositive. Each CDR3 is given with its conserved first and last residue. Each record gives: V gene, CDR3 protein.

>TRBV19
CASTRQGNTEAFF
>TRBV5-8
CASSGLTGGAGLYGYTF
>TRBV6-6
CASRGTGSSGANGLTF
>TRBV5-4
CASSSLGGGAFF
>TRBV19
CASTADSSGNTIYF
>TRBV7-2
CASSSRDRGFEETQYF
>TRBV7-9
CASSLGQDNQPQHF
>TRBV9
CASSVASGYTGELFF
>TRBV14
CASSQDGTGGLPPLHF
>TRBV4-3
CASSLRSPGQGGTEAFF
>TRBV18
CASSPGSGGFGETQYF
>TRBV6-5
CASSYLTSGEETQYF
>TRBV30
CAWSVLPGEQYF
>TRBV25-1
CASRTSGNEQFF
>TRBV20-1
CSARVRETQYF
>TRBV7-8
CASSLANAGLNTEAFF
>TRBV30
CAWSVRGGGYGYTF
>TRBV10-3
CAIGDLKEGNTIYF
>TRBV4-3
CASSQGVAGNQETQYF
>TRBV7-2
CASSLGGLYQETQYF
>TRBV4-1
CASSQPTSGGGNEQFF
>TRBV7-2
CASSPRDSSYEQYF
>TRBV7-2
CASSLVQGGHTDTQYF
>TRBV11-3
CASSPFFQATGRELFF
>TRBV6-1
CASSEAFLGTGLYGYTF
>TRBV6-6
CASRSNEQFF